These T cell receptor beta chains were read from a single sample in a study of T cell repertoires in cytomegalovirus infection. A single record per CDR3 protein comes from TCRdb applying MiXCR to the reads. Of some 920,000 distinct CDR3 sequences in the sample, more than 25% were seen once. These receptors have no identified antigens. This specimen was cultured CD8+ T cells from PBMCs, taken from culture after CMV antigen stimulation. The source is a human donor in good health (CMV status not recorded). Some clones in this sample may be carry-over from other donors' samples. Both conserved end residues are part of each CDR3. The D gene is left open where the match is weak. The listing skips clone size in some rows; elsewhere it reads once, few, many or a size class.

V gene	D gene	J gene	clone size	CDR3 protein	CDR3 DNA
TRBV7-8	.	TRBJ2-6	many	CASSLQMSGANVLTF	TGTGCCAGCAGCTTACAGATGTCTGGGGCCAACGTCCTGACTTTC
TRBV28	.	TRBJ2-3	.	CASSLRQAGTDTQYF	TGTGCCAGCAGTTTACGACAGGCGGGCACAGATACGCAGTATTTT
TRBV7-2	TRBD1	TRBJ1-1	many	CASSPTLDRGNTEAFF	TGTGCCAGCAGTCCTACTTTGGACAGGGGTAACACTGAAGCTTTCTTT
TRBV14	.	TRBJ2-3	few	CASSQEPAGASSTDTQYF	TGTGCCAGCAGCCAAGAACCAGCGGGCGCTTCTAGCACAGATACGCAGTATTTT
TRBV12-3/TRBV12-4	.	TRBJ2-7	many	CASSYGGGPHYEQYF	TGTGCCAGCAGTTACGGTGGCGGGCCTCACTACGAGCAGTACTTC
TRBV4-1	TRBD1	TRBJ2-1	.	CASSLLSGTGVGNEQFF	TGCGCCAGCAGTCTTCTTTCCGGGACAGGGGTTGGTAATGAGCAGTTCTTC
TRBV6-2/TRBV6-3	.	TRBJ1-4	.	CASKATNEKLFF	TGTGCCAGCAAAGCAACTAATGAAAAACTGTTTTTT
TRBV23-1	.	TRBJ1-1	once	CASSHSYRNTEAFF	TGCGCCAGCAGTCATAGCTATCGGAACACTGAAGCTTTCTTT
TRBV5-4	TRBD1	TRBJ2-6	.	CASSRQGSPPNVLTF	TGTGCCAGCAGCAGACAGGGTAGTCCGCCCAACGTCCTGACTTTC
TRBV4-1	.	TRBJ1-2	once	CASSPGGTPTGGYTF	TGCGCCAGCAGCCCCGGCGGGACGCCAACAGGAGGCTACACCTTC
TRBV7-6	TRBD2	TRBJ2-3	few	CASSLGGLAGGNQDTQYF	TGTGCCAGCAGCTTAGGAGGTCTAGCGGGGGGGAACCAGGATACGCAGTATTTT
TRBV29-1	.	TRBJ2-1	.	CSVLGAPSSYNEQFF	TGCAGCGTACTGGGAGCCCCTAGCTCCTACAATGAGCAGTTCTTC
TRBV7-6	.	TRBJ1-6	many	CASSLASRVDSPLHF	TGTGCCAGCAGCTTAGCGTCCCGGGTTGATTCACCCCTCCACTTT
TRBV12-3/TRBV12-4	.	TRBJ2-5	.	CASSWDLTWETQYF	TGTGCCAGCAGTTGGGATTTAACCTGGGAGACCCAGTACTTC
TRBV4-1	TRBD2	TRBJ2-1	.	CASSQDMTSGGANEQFF	TGCGCCAGCAGCCAAGATATGACTAGCGGGGGGGCGAATGAGCAGTTCTTC
TRBV20-1	.	TRBJ1-5	.	CSASDGLNQPQHF	TGCAGTGCTAGTGATGGGCTGAATCAGCCCCAGCATTTT
TRBV7-6	.	TRBJ1-1	.	CASSLDAPMNTEAFF	TGTGCCAGCAGCTTAGACGCCCCTATGAACACTGAAGCTTTCTTT
TRBV19	.	TRBJ1-1	.	CASSIVGTVNTEAFF	TGTGCCAGTAGTATAGTGGGGACGGTGAACACTGAAGCTTTCTTT
TRBV12-3/TRBV12-4	.	TRBJ2-5	.	CASSLAAYEQETQYF	TGTGCCAGCAGTTTAGCGGCCTACGAGCAAGAGACCCAGTACTTC
TRBV12-3/TRBV12-4	.	TRBJ2-1	.	CASSRGRFEQFF	TGTGCCAGCAGCCGGGGTCGTTTCGAGCAGTTCTTC
TRBV5-1	.	TRBJ2-2	.	CASSQWIPPGTGELFF	TGCGCCAGCAGCCAATGGATTCCTCCGGGGACCGGGGAGCTGTTTTTT
TRBV10-3	TRBD2	TRBJ2-1	.	CAIGGGSDMNEQFF	TGTGCCATCGGCGGGGGGAGTGACATGAATGAGCAGTTCTTC
TRBV10-2	TRBD1	TRBJ2-5	.	CASSEDQGVETQYF	TGCGCCAGCAGTGAGGATCAGGGGGTAGAGACCCAGTACTTC